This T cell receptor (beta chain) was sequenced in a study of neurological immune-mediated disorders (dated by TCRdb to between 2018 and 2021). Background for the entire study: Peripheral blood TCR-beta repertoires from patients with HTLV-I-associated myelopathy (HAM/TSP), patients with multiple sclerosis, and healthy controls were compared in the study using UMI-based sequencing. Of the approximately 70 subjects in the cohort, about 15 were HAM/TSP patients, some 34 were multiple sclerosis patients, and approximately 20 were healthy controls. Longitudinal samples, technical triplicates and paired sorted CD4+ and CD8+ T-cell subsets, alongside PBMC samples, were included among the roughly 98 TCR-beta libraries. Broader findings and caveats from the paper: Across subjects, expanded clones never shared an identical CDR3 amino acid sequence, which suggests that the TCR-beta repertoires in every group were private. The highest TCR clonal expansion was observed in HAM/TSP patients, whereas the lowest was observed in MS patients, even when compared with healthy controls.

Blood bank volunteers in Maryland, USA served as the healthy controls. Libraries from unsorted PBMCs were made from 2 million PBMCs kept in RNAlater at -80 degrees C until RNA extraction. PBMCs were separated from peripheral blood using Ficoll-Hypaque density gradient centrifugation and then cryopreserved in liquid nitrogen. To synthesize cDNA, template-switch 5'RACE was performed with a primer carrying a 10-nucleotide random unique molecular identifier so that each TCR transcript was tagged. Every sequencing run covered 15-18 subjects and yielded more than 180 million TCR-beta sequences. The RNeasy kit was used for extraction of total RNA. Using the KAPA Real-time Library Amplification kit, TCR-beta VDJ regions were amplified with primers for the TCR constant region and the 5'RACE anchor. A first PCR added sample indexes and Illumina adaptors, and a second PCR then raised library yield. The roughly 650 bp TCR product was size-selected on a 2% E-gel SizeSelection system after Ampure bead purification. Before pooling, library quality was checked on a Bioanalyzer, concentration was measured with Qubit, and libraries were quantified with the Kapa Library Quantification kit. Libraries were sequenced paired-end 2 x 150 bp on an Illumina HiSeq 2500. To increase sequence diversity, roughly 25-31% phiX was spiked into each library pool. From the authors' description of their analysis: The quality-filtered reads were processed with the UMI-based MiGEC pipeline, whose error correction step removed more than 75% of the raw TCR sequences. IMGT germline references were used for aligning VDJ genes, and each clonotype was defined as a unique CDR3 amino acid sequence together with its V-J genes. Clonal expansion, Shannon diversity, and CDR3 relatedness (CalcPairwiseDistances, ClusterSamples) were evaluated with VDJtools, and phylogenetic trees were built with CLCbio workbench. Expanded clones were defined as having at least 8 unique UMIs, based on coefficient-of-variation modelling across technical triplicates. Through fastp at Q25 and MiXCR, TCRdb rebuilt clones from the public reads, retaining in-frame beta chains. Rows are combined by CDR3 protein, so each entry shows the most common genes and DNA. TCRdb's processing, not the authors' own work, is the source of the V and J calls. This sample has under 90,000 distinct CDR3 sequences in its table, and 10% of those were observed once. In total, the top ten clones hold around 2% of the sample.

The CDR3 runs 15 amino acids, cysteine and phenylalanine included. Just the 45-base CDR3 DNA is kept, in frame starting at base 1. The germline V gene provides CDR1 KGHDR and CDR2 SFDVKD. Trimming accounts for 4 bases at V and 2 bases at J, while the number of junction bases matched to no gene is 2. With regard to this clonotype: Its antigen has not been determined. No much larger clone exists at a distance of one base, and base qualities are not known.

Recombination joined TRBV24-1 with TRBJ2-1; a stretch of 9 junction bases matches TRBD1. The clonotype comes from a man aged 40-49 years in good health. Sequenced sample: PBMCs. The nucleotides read TGTGCCACCAGTGAGCGACAGGGGGCCTACAATGAGCAGTTCTTC. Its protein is CATSERQGAYNEQFF.